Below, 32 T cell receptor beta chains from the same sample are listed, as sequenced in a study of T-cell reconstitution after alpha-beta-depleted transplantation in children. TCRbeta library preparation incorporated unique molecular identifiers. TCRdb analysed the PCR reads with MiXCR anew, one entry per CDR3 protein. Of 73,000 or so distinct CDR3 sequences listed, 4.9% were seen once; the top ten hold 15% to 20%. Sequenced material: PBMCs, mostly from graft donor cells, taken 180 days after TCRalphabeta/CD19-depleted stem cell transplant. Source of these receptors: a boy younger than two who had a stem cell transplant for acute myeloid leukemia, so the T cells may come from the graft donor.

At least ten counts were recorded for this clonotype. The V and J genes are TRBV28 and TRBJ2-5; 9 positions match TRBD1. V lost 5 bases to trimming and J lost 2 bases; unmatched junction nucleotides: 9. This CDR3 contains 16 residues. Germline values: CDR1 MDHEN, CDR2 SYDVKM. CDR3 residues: CASSLYPGQGQETQYF. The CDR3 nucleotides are TGTGCCAGCAGTCTCTACCCGGGACAGGGACAAGAGACCCAGTACTTC.

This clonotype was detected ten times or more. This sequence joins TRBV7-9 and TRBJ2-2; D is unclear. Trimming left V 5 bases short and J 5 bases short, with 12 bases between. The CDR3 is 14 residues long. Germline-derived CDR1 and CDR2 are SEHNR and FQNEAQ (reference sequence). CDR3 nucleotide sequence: TGTGCCAGCAGCAAAAAAGAGTTTACCGGGGAGCTGTTTTTT. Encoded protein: CASSKKEFTGELFF. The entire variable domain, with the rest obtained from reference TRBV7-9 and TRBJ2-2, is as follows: DTGVSQNPRHKITKRGQNVTFRCDPISEHNRLYWYRQTLGQGPEFLTYFQNEAQLEKSRLLSDRFSAERPKGSFSTLEIQRTEQGDSAMYLCASSKKEFTGELFFGEGSRLTVL.

The CDR3 spells CASSFASGPTYEQYV. CDR3 bases: TGTGCCAGCAGCTTCGCCTCCGGGCCGACCTACGAGCAGTACGTC. The chain couples TRBV7-2 to TRBJ2-7; D unresolved. Trimming left V 3 bases short and J 2 bases short, with 14 bases between. Per germline, CDR1 SGHTA and CDR2 FQGNSA. The CDR3 totals 15 residues.

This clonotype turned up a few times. In DNA, the CDR3 is TGTGCCAGTAGTATACCGGGACAGGGAACCTACGAGCAGTACTTC. Encoded protein: CASSIPGQGTYEQYF. This chain connects TRBV19 to TRBJ2-7; 9 bases map to TRBD1. The J segment lost 2 bases and the V segment lost 2 bases, leaving 4 bases of the junction unmatched. CDR3 length: 15 residues. Germline CDR1 LNHDA, CDR2 SQIVND (reference sequence).

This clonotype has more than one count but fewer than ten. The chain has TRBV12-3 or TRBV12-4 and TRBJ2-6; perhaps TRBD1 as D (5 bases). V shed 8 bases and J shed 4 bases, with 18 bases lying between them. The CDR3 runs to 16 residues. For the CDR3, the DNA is TGTGCCAGCGGGTGGCAGGGATGGGCGGGGGCCAACGTCCTGACTTTC. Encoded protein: CASGWQGWAGANVLTF.

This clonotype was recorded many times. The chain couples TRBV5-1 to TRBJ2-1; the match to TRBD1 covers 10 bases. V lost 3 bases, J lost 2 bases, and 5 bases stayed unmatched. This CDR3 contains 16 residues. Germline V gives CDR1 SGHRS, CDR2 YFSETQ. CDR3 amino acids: CASSSLTGGPYNEQFF. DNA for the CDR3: TGCGCCAGCAGCTCCCTGACAGGGGGCCCCTACAATGAGCAGTTCTTC.

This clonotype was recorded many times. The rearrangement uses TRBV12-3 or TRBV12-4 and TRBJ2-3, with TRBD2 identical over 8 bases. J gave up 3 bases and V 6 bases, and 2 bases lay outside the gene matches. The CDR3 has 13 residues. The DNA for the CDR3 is TGTGCCAGCAGCCAGCGGGGGACAGATACGCAGTATTTT. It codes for CASSQRGTDTQYF.

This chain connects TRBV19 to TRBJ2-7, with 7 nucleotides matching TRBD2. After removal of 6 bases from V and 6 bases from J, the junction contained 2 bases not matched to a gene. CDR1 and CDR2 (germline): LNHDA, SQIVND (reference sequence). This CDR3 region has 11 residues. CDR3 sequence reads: CASRAGVEQYF. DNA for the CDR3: TGTGCCAGTAGGGCGGGAGTCGAGCAGTACTTC.

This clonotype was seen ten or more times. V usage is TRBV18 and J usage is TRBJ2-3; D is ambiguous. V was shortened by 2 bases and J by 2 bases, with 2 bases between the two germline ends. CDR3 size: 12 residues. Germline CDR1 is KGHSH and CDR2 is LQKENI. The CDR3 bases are TGTGCCAGCTCACCAGACACAGATACGCAGTATTTT. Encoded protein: CASSPDTDTQYF.

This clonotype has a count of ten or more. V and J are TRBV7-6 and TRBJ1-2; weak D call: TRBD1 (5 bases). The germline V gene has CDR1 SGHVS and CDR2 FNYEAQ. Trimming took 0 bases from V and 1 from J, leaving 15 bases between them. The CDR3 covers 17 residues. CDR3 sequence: CASSLAPRDGSNYGYTF. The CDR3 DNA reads TGTGCCAGCAGCTTAGCGCCCCGGGACGGGAGTAACTATGGCTACACCTTC.

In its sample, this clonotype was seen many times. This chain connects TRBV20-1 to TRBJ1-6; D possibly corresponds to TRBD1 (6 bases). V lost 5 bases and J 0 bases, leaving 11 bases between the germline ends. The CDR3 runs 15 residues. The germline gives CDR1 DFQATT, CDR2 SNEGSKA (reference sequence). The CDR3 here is CSALRGSSYNSPLHF. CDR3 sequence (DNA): TGCAGTGCTTTAAGGGGGAGCTCCTATAATTCACCCCTCCACTTT.

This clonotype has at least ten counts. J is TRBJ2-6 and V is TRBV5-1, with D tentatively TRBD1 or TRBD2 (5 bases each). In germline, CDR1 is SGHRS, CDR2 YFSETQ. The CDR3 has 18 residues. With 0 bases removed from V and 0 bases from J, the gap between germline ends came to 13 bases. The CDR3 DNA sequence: TGCGCCAGCAGCTTGGTGGGACCTCTTAGCTCTGGGGCCAACGTCCTGACTTTC. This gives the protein CASSLVGPLSSGANVLTF.

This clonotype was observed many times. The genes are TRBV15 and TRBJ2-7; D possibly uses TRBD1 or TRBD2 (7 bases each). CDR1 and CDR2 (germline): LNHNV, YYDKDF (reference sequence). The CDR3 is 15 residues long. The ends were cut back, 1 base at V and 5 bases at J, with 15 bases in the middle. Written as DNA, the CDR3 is TGTGCCACCAGCAGAGCAGGGGGGGGATTCAACGAGCAGTACTTC. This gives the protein CATSRAGGGFNEQYF.

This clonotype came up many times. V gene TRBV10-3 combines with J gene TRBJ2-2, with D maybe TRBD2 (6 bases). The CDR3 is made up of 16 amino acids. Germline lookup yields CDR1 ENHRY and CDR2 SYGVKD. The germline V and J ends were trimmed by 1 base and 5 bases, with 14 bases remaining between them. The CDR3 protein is CAISEFGGPSTGELFF. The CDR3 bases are TGTGCCATCAGTGAGTTCGGGGGACCGTCGACCGGGGAGCTGTTTTTT.

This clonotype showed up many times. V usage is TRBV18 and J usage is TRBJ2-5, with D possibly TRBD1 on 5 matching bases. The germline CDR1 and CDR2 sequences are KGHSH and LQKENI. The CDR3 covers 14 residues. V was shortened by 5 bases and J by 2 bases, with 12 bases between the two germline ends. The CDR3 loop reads CASSAYRLQETQYF. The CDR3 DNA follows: TGTGCCAGCTCAGCGTACAGGTTGCAAGAGACCCAGTACTTC.

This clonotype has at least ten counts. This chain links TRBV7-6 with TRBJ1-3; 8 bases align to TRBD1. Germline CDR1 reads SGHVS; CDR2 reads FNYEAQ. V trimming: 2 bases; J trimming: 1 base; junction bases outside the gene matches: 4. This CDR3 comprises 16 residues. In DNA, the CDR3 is TGTGCCAGCAGCTTAAGACAGGGGAATTCTGGAAACACCATATATTTT. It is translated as CASSLRQGNSGNTIYF. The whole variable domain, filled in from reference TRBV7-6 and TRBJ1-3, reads GAGVSQSPRYKVTKRGQDVALRCDPISGHVSLYWYRQALGQGPEFLTYFNYEAQQDKSGLPNDRFSAERPEGSISTLTIQRTEQRDSAMYRCASSLRQGNSGNTIYFGEGSWLTVV.

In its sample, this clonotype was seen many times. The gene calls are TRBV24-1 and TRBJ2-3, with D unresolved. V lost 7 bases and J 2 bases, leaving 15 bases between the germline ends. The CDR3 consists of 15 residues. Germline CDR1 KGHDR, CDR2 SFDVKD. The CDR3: CATSPSWSTTDTQYF. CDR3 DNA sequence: TGTGCCACCAGCCCATCTTGGAGTACCACAGATACGCAGTATTTT.

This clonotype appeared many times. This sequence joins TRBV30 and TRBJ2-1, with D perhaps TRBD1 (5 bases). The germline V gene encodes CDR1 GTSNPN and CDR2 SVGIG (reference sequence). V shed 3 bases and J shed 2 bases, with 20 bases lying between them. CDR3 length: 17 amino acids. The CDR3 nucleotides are TGTGCCTGGAGAGGGGCCGATCCGCGGACACCCTACAATGAGCAGTTCTTC. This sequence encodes CAWRGADPRTPYNEQFF.

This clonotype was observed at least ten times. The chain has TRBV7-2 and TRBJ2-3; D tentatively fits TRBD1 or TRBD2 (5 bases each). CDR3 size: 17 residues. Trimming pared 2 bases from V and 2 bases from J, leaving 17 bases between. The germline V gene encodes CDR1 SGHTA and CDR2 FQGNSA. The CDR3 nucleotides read TGTGCCAGCAGCTTACCCGCTTTGGGGGTCTCCACAGATACGCAGTATTTT. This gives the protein CASSLPALGVSTDTQYF.

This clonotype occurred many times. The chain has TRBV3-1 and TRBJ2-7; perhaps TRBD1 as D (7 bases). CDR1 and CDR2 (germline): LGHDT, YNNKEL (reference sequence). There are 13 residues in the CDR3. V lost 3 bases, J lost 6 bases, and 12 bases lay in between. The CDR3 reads CASSQTGRREQYV. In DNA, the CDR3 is TGTGCCAGCAGCCAGACAGGGAGGCGCGAGCAGTACGTC.

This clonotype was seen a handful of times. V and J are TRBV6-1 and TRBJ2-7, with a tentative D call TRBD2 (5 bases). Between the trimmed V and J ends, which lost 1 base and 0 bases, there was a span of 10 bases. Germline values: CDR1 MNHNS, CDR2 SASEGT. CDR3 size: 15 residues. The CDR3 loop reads CASSEGGFLSYEQYF. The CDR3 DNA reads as TGTGCCAGCAGTGAAGGAGGGTTCCTCTCCTACGAGCAGTACTTC.

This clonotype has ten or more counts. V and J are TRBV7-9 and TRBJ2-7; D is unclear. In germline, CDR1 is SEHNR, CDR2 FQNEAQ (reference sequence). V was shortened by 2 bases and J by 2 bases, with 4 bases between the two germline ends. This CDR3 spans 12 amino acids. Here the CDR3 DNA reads TGTGCCAGCAGCTTACGTCCCTACGAGCAGTACTTC. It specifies CASSLRPYEQYF.

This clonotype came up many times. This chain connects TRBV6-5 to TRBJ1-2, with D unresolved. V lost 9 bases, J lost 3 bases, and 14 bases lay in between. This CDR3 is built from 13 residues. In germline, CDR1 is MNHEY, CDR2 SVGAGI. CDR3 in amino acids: CASHRAADYGYTF. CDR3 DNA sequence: TGTGCCAGTCACCGGGCGGCCGACTATGGCTACACCTTC.

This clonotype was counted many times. The CDR3 loop is CASSYESGNEKLFF. The DNA of the CDR3 is TGTGCCAGCAGTTACGAATCAGGGAATGAAAAACTGTTTTTT. The V call is TRBV6-5, the J call TRBJ1-4; TRBD1 is a possible D gene (5 bases). The V gene lost 2 bases and the J gene lost 5 bases, with 9 bases spanning the gap. The CDR3 contains 14 residues. From germline, CDR1 is MNHEY and CDR2 SVGAGI.

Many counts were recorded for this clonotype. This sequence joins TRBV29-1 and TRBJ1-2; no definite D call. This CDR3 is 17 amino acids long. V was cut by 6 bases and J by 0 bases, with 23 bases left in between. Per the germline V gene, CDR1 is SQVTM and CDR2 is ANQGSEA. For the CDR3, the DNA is TGCAGCGTAACACAGAGATACTTAGCGGACTCTAACTATGGCTACACCTTC. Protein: CSVTQRYLADSNYGYTF.

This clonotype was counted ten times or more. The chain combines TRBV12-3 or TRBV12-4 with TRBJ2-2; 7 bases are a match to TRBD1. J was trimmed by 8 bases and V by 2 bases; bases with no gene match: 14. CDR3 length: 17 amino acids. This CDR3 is CASSLLPHKTGAGELFF. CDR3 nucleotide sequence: TGTGCCAGCAGTTTACTACCCCATAAAACAGGGGCGGGGGAGCTGTTTTTT.

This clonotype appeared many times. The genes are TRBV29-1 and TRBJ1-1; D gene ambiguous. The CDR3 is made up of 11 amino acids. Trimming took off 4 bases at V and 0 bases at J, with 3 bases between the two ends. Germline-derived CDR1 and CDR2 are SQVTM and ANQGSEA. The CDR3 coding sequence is TGCAGCGTTGGAGTGAACACTGAAGCTTTCTTT. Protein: CSVGVNTEAFF.

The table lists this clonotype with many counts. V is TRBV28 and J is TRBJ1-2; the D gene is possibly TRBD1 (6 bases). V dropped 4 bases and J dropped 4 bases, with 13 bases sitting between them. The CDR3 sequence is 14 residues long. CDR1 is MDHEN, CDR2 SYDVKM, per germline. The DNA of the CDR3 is TGTGCCAGCAGTTGGAGCAGGGGAGGCTATGGCTACACCTTC. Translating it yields CASSWSRGGYGYTF.

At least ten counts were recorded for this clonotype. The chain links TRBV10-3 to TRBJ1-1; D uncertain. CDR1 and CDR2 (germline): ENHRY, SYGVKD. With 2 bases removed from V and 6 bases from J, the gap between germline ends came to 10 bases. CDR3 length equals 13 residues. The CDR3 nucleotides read TGTGCCATCAGTGAGCCGAGAGGGTCTGAAGCTTTCTTT. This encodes CAISEPRGSEAFF.

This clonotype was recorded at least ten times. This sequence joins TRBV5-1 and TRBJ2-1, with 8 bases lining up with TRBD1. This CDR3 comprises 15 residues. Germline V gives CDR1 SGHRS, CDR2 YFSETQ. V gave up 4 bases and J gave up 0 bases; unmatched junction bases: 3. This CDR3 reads CASSRTGNSYNEQFF. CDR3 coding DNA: TGCGCCAGCAGCCGGACAGGGAACTCCTACAATGAGCAGTTCTTC.

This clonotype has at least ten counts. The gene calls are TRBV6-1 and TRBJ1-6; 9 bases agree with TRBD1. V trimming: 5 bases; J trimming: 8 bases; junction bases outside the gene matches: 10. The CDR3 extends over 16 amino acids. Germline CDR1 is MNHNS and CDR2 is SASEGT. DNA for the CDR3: TGTGCCAGCAGTAGTGCCGGGACAGGGTGGGATTCACCCCTCCACTTT. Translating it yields CASSSAGTGWDSPLHF.

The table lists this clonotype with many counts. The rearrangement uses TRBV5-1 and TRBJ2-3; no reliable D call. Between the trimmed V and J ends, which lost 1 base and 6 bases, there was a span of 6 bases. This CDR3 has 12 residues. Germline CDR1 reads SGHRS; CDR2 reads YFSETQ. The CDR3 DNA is TGCGCCAGCAGCTTGAGGCCGGATACGCAGTATTTT. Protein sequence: CASSLRPDTQYF.